This T cell receptor beta chain was observed in a study of cytomegalovirus exposure and HLA in healthy donors. Whole-study findings and limits: At a 0.05 false discovery rate, a later analysis found some 17,000 TCR beta sequences to be associated with HLA alleles. In an earlier analysis, in some 600 donors, most V segments appeared productive either ~90% or ~30% of the time.

A note on this clone: The antigen remains unidentified.

Germline V gene lookup returns CDR1 MNHEY and CDR2 SVGAGI. V dropped 0 bases and J dropped 3 bases, with 14 bases sitting between them. The CDR3 has 16 residues. Primers included in the PCR were 60 Vbeta and 13 Jbeta primers. Produced via immunoSEQ multiplex PCR; TCRdb's table is partial and in-frame only. This table holds over 150,000 clones, just under 80% found once. Input material: PBMCs. The clonotype originates from a woman aged 45-65 years in good health and CMV-seropositive. This chain connects TRBV6-5 to TRBJ1-2; D is perhaps TRBD1 (5 bases). The CDR3: CASSYSRSGVYYGYTF. In nucleotides, the CDR3 is TGTGCCAGCAGTTACTCGCGGTCGGGGGTTTACTATGGCTACACCTTC.